This TCR beta chain was sequenced for a study of shared clonotypes between healthy human individuals (TCRdb year 2020). With regard to the full study: The cohort comprised a couple of women and three men aged 18 to 49 years. Per donor, three plates each were used for CD4 naive and CD4 memory, two for CD8 naive, and one for CD8 memory. To estimate repertoire size and how much clonotypes are shared between individuals, the study performed deep sequencing of blood TCR repertoires from roughly five healthy adults. Per donor, leukapheresis produced somewhere between about 0.9 and 10 billion PBMCs. Different laboratories and diverse techniques were used to prepare libraries and sequence TCR repertoires, to increase sequencing depth and limit assay-specific biases. What the study reported, not specific to this receptor: Only blood was sampled, and tissue TCR repertoires likely differ from those in blood. Sharing across a few donors was observed for around 5% of naive CD4, about 3.2% of naive CD8, about 2.5% of memory CD4, and approximately 0.41% of memory CD8 clonotypes. Compared with non-shared clonotypes, the clonotypes found in all four sorted-subset donors had higher generation probabilities. Estimated clonotype richness was generally larger for naive than for memory subsets. Rarefaction of sorted-subset datasets indicated incomplete sequencing despite the large sequencing depth. Pairwise subsampling led to the expectation that sequencing depth would affect the degree of clonotype sharing among donors. Because the study included only a small number of donors, the genetic and exposure-history diversity represented was limited.

TCR CDR3 regions were amplified from genomic DNA by multiplex PCR using the deep immunoSEQ assay. Genomic DNA extracted from each cell subset was distributed evenly over all wells of several immunoSEQ 96-well plates, and each plate served as one replicate. For sorted subsets, roughly 0.2 ug genomic DNA, equal to about 30,000 T cell genomes, was loaded into each replicate PCR. Purified libraries were measured with a Qubit 3.0 fluorometer, size-checked on a Bioanalyzer 2100, and measured again with the KAPA Library Quantification kit. Every immunoSEQ 96-well plate was sequenced on a separate single-read 150-cycle Illumina NextSeq 550 flow cell. From the authors' description of their analysis: Because the immunoSEQ output held only junctional sequences and lacked quality scores, the filtering could not match the filtering applied to full-length reads. Sequences were annotated with PyIR, a Python wrapper for IgBLAST v1.9, using IMGT germline references to assign V/J genes and CDR3. Reads were filtered out if the reads had weak V/J assignments (E-value above 1e-6), no CDR3, stop codons, out-of-frame junctions, or ambiguous translated residues. V3J clonotypes were defined as sequences sharing an identical inferred V gene, J gene, and CDR3 amino acid sequence. Percentage overlap between repertoires was calculated by dividing the number of shared unique clonotypes by the size of the smaller repertoire. RTK rarefaction, the Chao1 estimator, and Recon v2.1 estimates of unobserved clonotypes were used to assess repertoire richness. Generation probabilities were computed with OLGA for all TCRbeta clonotypes obtained by the gDNA method from several donors. TCRdb stores this immuneACCESS table with in-frame sequences only. Part of the clones is absent; in the studies checked, under half of the shortfall reflects unresolved V genes, and no reason is known for the rest. V and J calls and clone size are as listed in that table; D and trimming were resolved from the DNA. The sample records some 2 million clones, about 95% of which are singletons. The top ten clones comprise more than 0.1% of the sample.

The donors were healthy, HIV-negative adults who had no recently reported acute infections or vaccinations. Only Caucasian adults living in Nashville, Tennessee, USA were represented among the donors. CD4+ T cells were enriched by magnetic negative selection, after which naive cells were positively selected on CD45RA and the negative fraction was taken as the memory subset. Blood was obtained by leukapheresis, after which PBMCs were separated by Ficoll-Histopaque density gradient centrifugation and cryopreserved in liquid nitrogen vapor phase. Analytical flow cytometry was used to check the purity and quantity of each magnetically sorted T cell population. Each sorted fraction had its genomic DNA isolated and then quantified by UV absorbance on a Nanodrop 2000c. A word on this clone: Its recognized antigen is unknown. No base quality values were provided; no much bigger clone lies one nucleotide off.

CDR1 and CDR2, looked up from the germline V gene, are SGHTA and FQGNSA. Counted from cysteine to phenylalanine, this CDR3 has 11 amino acids. The kept DNA is CDR3 alone, 33 bases in frame from the first base. Between the V and J ends, shortened by 6 bases and 4 bases respectively, the junction contains 7 bases. The rearranged chain carries TRBV7-2 and TRBJ2-7, with no confident D gene call. Sequenced sample: naive CD4+ T cells sorted from blood. Interpreted using the paper, the cell subset or site label stands for: CD45RA+ positively selected. The TCR originated in a man between 18 and 35 years old in good health. The base sequence is TGTGCCAGCAGAAGTGGGTACGAGCAGTACTTC. It translates as CASRSGYEQYF.